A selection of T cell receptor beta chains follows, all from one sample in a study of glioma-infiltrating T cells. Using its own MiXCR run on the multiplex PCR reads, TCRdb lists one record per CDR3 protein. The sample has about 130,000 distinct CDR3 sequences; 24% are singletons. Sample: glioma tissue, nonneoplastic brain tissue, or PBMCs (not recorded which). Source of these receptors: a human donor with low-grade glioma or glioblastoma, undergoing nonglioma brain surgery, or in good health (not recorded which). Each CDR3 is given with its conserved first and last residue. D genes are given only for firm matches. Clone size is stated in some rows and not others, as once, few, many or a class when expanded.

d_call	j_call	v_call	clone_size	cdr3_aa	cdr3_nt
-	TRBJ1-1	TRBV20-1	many	CSARSGLRAANTEAFF	TGCAGTGCTAGATCCGGGTTAAGGGCAGCGAACACTGAAGCTTTCTTT
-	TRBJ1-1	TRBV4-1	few	CASSQEDPLMNTEAFF	TGCGCCAGCAGCCAAGAAGACCCGCTCATGAACACTGAAGCTTTCTTT
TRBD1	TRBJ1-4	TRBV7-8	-	CASSPTGTNEKLFF	TGTGCCAGCAGCCCGACAGGGACTAATGAAAAACTGTTTTTT
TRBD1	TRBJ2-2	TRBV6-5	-	CASWTGANTGELFF	TGTGCCAGCTGGACAGGCGCGAACACCGGGGAGCTGTTTTTT
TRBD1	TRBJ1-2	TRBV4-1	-	CASSQSDSGTVGGYTF	TGCGCCAGCAGCCAAAGCGACAGCGGGACAGTGGGGGGCTACACCTTC
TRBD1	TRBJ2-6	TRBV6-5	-	CASSYSGRGSGANVLTF	TGTGCCAGCAGTTACTCGGGCAGGGGGTCAGGGGCCAACGTCCTGACTTTC
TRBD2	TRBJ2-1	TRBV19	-	CASSIGSGGADEQFF	TGTGCCAGTAGTATAGGCAGCGGGGGGGCCGATGAGCAGTTCTTC
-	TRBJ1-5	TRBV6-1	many	CASSLTGGQPQHF	TGTGCCAGCAGCCTCACTGGGGGGCAGCCCCAGCATTTT
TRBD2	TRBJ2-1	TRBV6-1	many	CASTRGGRNEQFF	TGTGCCAGCACTCGGGGGGGCCGGAATGAGCAGTTCTTC
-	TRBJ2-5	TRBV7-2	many	CASSLAFPETQYF	TGTGCCAGCAGCTTAGCGTTCCCAGAGACCCAGTACTTC
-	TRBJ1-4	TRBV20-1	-	CSARDGSNEKLFF	TGCAGTGCTAGAGATGGGAGTAATGAAAAACTGTTTTTT
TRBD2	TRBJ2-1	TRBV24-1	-	CATSEGGAGASYNEQFF	TGTGCCACCAGTGAGGGTGGAGCGGGGGCCTCCTACAATGAGCAGTTCTTC
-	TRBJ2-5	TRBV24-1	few	CATRGRGEGETQYF	TGTGCCACCAGAGGCAGGGGGGAAGGGGAGACCCAGTACTTC
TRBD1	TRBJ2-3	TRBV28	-	CASSLTGQEDTQYF	TGTGCCAGCAGCCTGACAGGGCAAGAAGATACGCAGTATTTT
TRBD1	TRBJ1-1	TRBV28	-	CASSLGGGITEAFF	TGTGCCAGCAGTTTAGGAGGGGGCATCACTGAAGCTTTCTTT
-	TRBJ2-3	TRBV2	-	CASKSVADTQYF	TGTGCCAGCAAATCCGTAGCAGATACGCAGTATTTT
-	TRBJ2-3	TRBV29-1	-	CSVGRDSTDTQYF	TGCAGCGTTGGGCGGGACAGTACAGATACGCAGTATTTT
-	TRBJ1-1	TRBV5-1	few	CASSSEGAMNTEAFF	TGCGCCAGCAGCTCGGAAGGAGCTATGAACACTGAAGCTTTCTTT
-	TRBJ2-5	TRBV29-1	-	CSVHPGETQYF	TGCAGCGTTCATCCGGGGGAGACCCAGTACTTC
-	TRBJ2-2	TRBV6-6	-	CASSYLGADTGELFF	TGTGCCAGCAGTTACTTGGGGGCGGACACCGGGGAGCTGTTTTTT
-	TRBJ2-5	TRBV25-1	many	CASSADRRETQYF	TGTGCCAGCAGTGCCGACAGGAGAGAGACCCAGTACTTC
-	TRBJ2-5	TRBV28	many	CASRSETQYF	TGTGCCAGCAGAAGTGAGACCCAGTACTTC
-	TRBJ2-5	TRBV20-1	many	CSARPVQETQYF	TGCAGTGCTAGACCAGTTCAAGAGACCCAGTACTTC
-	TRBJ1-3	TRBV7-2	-	CASSSSTGPGAGNTIYF	TGTGCCAGCAGCTCTTCAACAGGGCCCGGTGCTGGAAACACCATATATTTT
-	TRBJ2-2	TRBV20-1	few	CSVRRGKGTGELFF	TGCAGTGTTAGGAGGGGGAAAGGCACCGGGGAGCTGTTTTTT
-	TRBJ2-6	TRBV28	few	CASRVGLHSGANVLTF	TGTGCCAGCAGGGTAGGACTTCACTCTGGGGCCAACGTCCTGACTTTC
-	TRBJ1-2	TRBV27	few	CASSFLDLSNGYTF	TGTGCCAGCAGTTTTCTGGACCTTAGCAATGGCTACACCTTC
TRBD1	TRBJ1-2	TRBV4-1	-	CASSHLLDWGQGNDGYTF	TGCGCCAGCAGCCACCTACTTGACTGGGGACAGGGGAACGATGGCTACACCTTC
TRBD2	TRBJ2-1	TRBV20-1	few	CSAESGLAYNEQFF	TGCAGTGCAGAGTCGGGACTAGCGTACAATGAGCAGTTCTTC
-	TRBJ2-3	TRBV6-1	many	CASSSRGVEGDTQYF	TGTGCCAGCAGCTCAAGGGGGGTAGAAGGGGATACGCAGTATTTT
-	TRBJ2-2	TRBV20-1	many	CSAKRLDTGELFF	TGCAGTGCTAAAAGACTAGACACCGGGGAGCTGTTTTTT
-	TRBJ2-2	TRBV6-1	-	CASKTDPIAGELFF	TGTGCCAGCAAAACCGACCCTATTGCCGGGGAGCTGTTTTTT
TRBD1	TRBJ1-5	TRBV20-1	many	CSAVTGGGSGQPQHF	TGCAGTGCAGTTACAGGGGGCGGATCAGGGCAGCCCCAGCATTTT
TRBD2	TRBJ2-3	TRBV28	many	CASSFDLKRGGLGDTQYF	TGTGCCAGCAGTTTCGACCTAAAGCGGGGGGGCCTTGGAGATACGCAGTATTTT
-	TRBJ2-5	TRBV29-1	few	CSVVDGGKTQYF	TGCAGCGTTGTTGACGGGGGAAAGACCCAGTACTTC
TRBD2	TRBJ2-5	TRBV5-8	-	CASSFLGGETQYF	TGTGCCAGCAGCTTCCTGGGAGGGGAGACCCAGTACTTC
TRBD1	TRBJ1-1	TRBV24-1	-	CATRPGQGRATEAFF	TGTGCCACCAGGCCGGGACAGGGAAGGGCCACTGAAGCTTTCTTT
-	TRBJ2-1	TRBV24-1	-	CATSERTSGFEQFF	TGTGCCACCAGTGAGCGGACTTCAGGGTTTGAGCAGTTCTTC
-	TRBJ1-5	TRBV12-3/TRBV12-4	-	CASSLRTASNQPQHF	TGTGCCAGCAGTTTGAGGACAGCCAGCAATCAGCCCCAGCATTTT